These T cell receptor beta chains were read from a single sample in a study of regulatory T cells in long-lasting Graves disease. TCRdb reprocessed the multiplex PCR reads via MiXCR and lists one record per CDR3 protein. The sample contains 600,000 to 850,000 distinct CDR3 sequences, 30% of which appear only once. The specimen was peripheral blood mononuclear cells (PBMCs), collected when the disease was refractory, from a patient treated with antithyroid drugs. The receptors originated from a female donor with Graves disease. Each CDR3 is given with its conserved first and last residue.

v_gene	j_gene	len	CDR3aa
TRBV28	TRBJ1-3	16	CATATTGISSGNTIYF
TRBV7-9	TRBJ1-1	13	CASSPPGAIEAFF
TRBV2	TRBJ2-3	13	CASRTGFTDTQYF
TRBV15	TRBJ1-1	15	CATSNPRTRNTEAFF
TRBV6-1	TRBJ1-5	15	CASRRRTGSNQPQHF
TRBV5-1	TRBJ2-2	16	CASSLGLAVFTGELFF
TRBV25-1	TRBJ2-5	13	CASSHRVRETQYF
TRBV27	TRBJ2-2	17	CASSPLGGGRDTGELFF
TRBV20-1	TRBJ2-1	13	CSAPRQGWSEQFF
TRBV5-1	TRBJ2-2	14	CVSSRDSSTGELFF
TRBV20-1	TRBJ1-5	13	CSASGQVNQPQHF
TRBV7-3	TRBJ2-2	16	CASSPRLAGRAGELFF
TRBV15	TRBJ2-5	15	CATSRDGPKKETQYF
TRBV6-5	TRBJ1-4	14	CASSYGQYDEKLFF
TRBV3-1	TRBJ1-4	17	CASSQEGHLATNEKLFF
TRBV29-1	TRBJ1-1	14	CSTPKTGIGTEAFF
TRBV6-1	TRBJ2-7	17	CASSQIPPDRVPYEQYF
TRBV10-3	TRBJ1-2	13	CAISESANYGYTF
TRBV7-6	TRBJ2-2	18	CASSLVVSGRHGTGELFF
TRBV11-2	TRBJ1-1	13	CASRPDRAPEAFF
TRBV7-8	TRBJ1-2	16	CASSPSTSVGGYGYTF
TRBV20-1	TRBJ1-1	15	CSASRASSQNTEAFF
TRBV19	TRBJ2-5	13	CASSMGFWETQYF
TRBV3-1	TRBJ1-2	14	CASSQDRRVGGYTF
TRBV11-2	TRBJ1-1	16	CASSPRPGTGNTEAFF
TRBV15	TRBJ1-5	13	CATSLQGRQPQHF
TRBV4-1	TRBJ1-3	16	CASSLGTAISGNTIYF
TRBV19	TRBJ1-1	14	CASSIVRERTEAFF
TRBV29-1	TRBJ1-1	13	CSVEGGTVAEAFF
TRBV12-5	TRBJ2-4	16	CASGSGPRGAKNIQYF
TRBV28	TRBJ2-2	13	CASSTRSTGELFF
TRBV20-1	TRBJ2-7	15	CSARGTSGSAYEQYF
TRBV4-2	TRBJ1-3	16	CASSQEDPLAGNTIYF
TRBV28	TRBJ1-3	15	CASRTQGPPGNTIYF
TRBV3-1	TRBJ2-7	17	CASSQVLGPSGIYEQYF
TRBV7-2	TRBJ1-3	13	CASRAASGNTIYF
TRBV5-1	TRBJ1-4	16	CASSVGMGTTNEKLFF
TRBV7-9	TRBJ2-7	16	CASSPPFGTGTYEQYF
TRBV6-2/TRBV6-3	TRBJ2-3	15	CASSEPAGLSDTQYF
TRBV3-1	TRBJ1-1	14	CASSQVGVKTEAFF
TRBV28	TRBJ1-1	18	CASSPYKRDRPMNTEAFF
TRBV20-1	TRBJ2-7	13	CSARDERLAEQYF
TRBV11-2	TRBJ2-2	12	CASSFPGGELFF
TRBV12-5	TRBJ2-2	11	CARRIGGELFF
TRBV7-9	TRBJ2-7	15	CASSPGQILSYEQYF
TRBV15	TRBJ1-6	15	CATSRVIGDNSPLHF
TRBV29-1	TRBJ1-2	11	CSAEGGRGYTF
TRBV10-3	TRBJ2-4	20	CAISESGSVDLILAKNIQYF
TRBV9	TRBJ2-2	15	CASSVSSGNTGELFF
TRBV19	TRBJ2-2	14	CASSTDRASGELFF